The next 5 T cell receptor beta chains were all read from a single sample in a study of control samples from healthy donors and cancer patients. The repertoire was sequenced with immunoSEQ multiplex PCR; TCRdb's copy has only in-frame clones and lacks some. Seen here are more than 100,000 clones, approximately 90% observed once, and the top ten hold around 3.4%. The specimen sequenced was blood. The receptors were gathered from a man in his forties in good health.

The chain couples TRBV3-1 (or the pseudogene TRBV3-2) to TRBJ2-2; either TRBD1 or TRBD2 may fit D (5 bases each). V lost 0 bases to trimming and J lost 2 bases, with 10 bases between them. Germline values: CDR1 LGHDT, CDR2 YNNKEL (reference sequence). There are 16 residues in the CDR3. CDR3 residues: CASSQERGPNTGELFF. Written as DNA, the CDR3 is TGTGCCAGCAGCCAAGAACGGGGACCTAACACCGGGGAGCTGTTTTTT.

To note about this clone: Other DNA sequences from this sample encode an identical CDR3 as well. V usage is TRBV3-1 (or the pseudogene TRBV3-2) and J usage is TRBJ1-1, with D possibly being TRBD1 (5 bases). Germline CDR1 LGHDT, CDR2 YNNKEL (reference sequence). The CDR3 has 13 residues. V was pared by 4 bases and J by 1 base, with 7 bases between. The CDR3 coding sequence is TGTGCCAGCAGCCTCGGGGGGAACACTGAAGCTTTCTTT. This encodes CASSLGGNTEAFF.

The rearrangement uses TRBV27 and TRBJ1-5; D uncertain. This CDR3 is 12 amino acids long. Trimming took 3 bases from V and 0 from J, leaving 0 bases between them. From germline, CDR1 is MNHEY and CDR2 SMNVEV (reference sequence). The CDR3 spells CASSFSNQPQHF. The CDR3 DNA reads as TGTGCCAGCAGTTTTAGCAATCAGCCCCAGCATTTT.

This clone was picked up a small number of times. The chain recombines TRBV6-5 with TRBJ2-7, with D uncertain. V shed 4 bases and J shed 2 bases, with 15 bases lying between them. Germline V lookup: CDR1 MNHEY, CDR2 SVGAGI. The CDR3 totals 15 residues. The CDR3, as DNA: TGTGCCAGCAGTTCCTCGGCAACCTTGGCCTACGAGCAGTACTTC. Translation gives CASSSSATLAYEQYF.

The rearrangement uses TRBV7-2 and TRBJ1-4; D ambiguous. The CDR3 consists of 13 residues. Germline loops: CDR1 SGHTA, CDR2 FQGNSA. Trimming removed 3 bases at V and 8 bases at J, with 10 bases between. The CDR3 loop reads CASSFEYGEKLFF. The CDR3 DNA reads as TGTGCCAGCAGCTTTGAATACGGGGAAAAACTGTTTTTT.